This TCR beta chain was sequenced in a study of Graves' ophthalmopathy and Graves' hyperthyroidism. General observations from the study: Discrimination between ophthalmopathy and stable hyperthyroidism by a 13-signature model showed more than 85% sensitivity and over 70% specificity.

Symptoms, serum thyroxine and TRAb, thyroid ultrasound, and orbital computed tomography formed the diagnostic basis. J gave up 2 bases and V 4 bases, and 5 bases lay outside the gene matches. The CDR3 has 15 amino acids. Germline V gene data show CDR1 as SGHKS and CDR2 as YYEKEE (reference sequence). This clonotype occurred a few times. Its antigen is undetermined. RNA transcripts were the source from which TCR beta CDR3 regions were amplified. In the first round, RT-PCR was carried out with HTBI primers, and a multiplex PCR formed the second round. Via MiXCR, TCRdb re-called the multiplex PCR reads, giving one row per CDR3 protein. The top ten clones hold under 3.5% of a sample with approximately 700,000 distinct CDR3 sequences, roughly two fifths of them seen once.

This sequence originates from an adult man with Graves' ophthalmopathy. Sequencing used peripheral blood. J is TRBJ2-7 and V is TRBV5-5; TRBD2 aligns across 11 bases. The CDR3 here is CASSTGTSGTYEQYF. The CDR3 region has the DNA TGTGCCAGCAGCACCGGGACTAGCGGTACCTACGAGCAGTACTTC.